One sample yielded the 16 T cell receptor beta chains listed below, sequenced in a study of blood T cell repertoires in COVID-19. Here immunoSEQ multiplex PCR was the method, and the copy in TCRdb shows in-frame clones only, minus some. The sample records 150,000 to 160,000 clones, approximately 83% being singletons. Sequenced: peripheral blood. These receptors came from a woman between 55 and 75 years old with COVID-19, enrolled during active disease.

The sample holds a few counts of this clone. In DNA, the CDR3 is TGCGCCAGCAGCTTGGTGGCAGGGGGTAACACTGAAGCTTTCTTT. It translates to CASSLVAGGNTEAFF. The chain couples TRBV5-1 to TRBJ1-1; 7 bases are shared with TRBD1. This CDR3 has 15 residues. V was clipped by 0 bases and J by 2 bases; unmatched bases: 4. Germline V gene sequence: CDR1 SGHRS, CDR2 YFSETQ. Full variable domain (missing parts from reference TRBV5-1 and TRBJ1-1): KAGVTQTPRYLIKTRGQQVTLSCSPISGHRSVSWYQQTPGQGLQFLFEYFSETQRNKGNFPGRFSGRQFSNSRSEMNVSTLELGDSALYLCASSLVAGGNTEAFFGQGTRLTVV.

This chain uses TRBV4-1 with TRBJ2-1, with 16 bases matching TRBD2. This CDR3 is built from 16 residues. Germline V CDR1 and CDR2: MGHRA, YSYEKL. The trim removed 1 base at V and 9 bases at J, leaving 3 bases unmatched. CDR3 DNA sequence: TGCGCCAGCAGCCAAGGGGGACTAGCGGGAGGGGGTGAGCAGTTCTTC. It specifies CASSQGGLAGGGEQFF.

The V and J genes are TRBV18 and TRBJ2-7; 13 bases fit TRBD2. Germline assignment: CDR1 KGHSH and CDR2 LQKENI. V lost 4 bases and J lost 5; bases outside the gene matches: 14. This CDR3 is 18 amino acids long. CDR3 sequence reads: CASSLNGLAGDPEDEQYF. The DNA of the CDR3 is TGTGCCAGCTCACTGAACGGACTAGCGGGAGATCCAGAGGACGAGCAGTACTTC.

DNA of the CDR3: TGTGCCAGCAGTCTAGCGGGAAGACAGGAGCAGTACTTC. This translates into CASSLAGRQEQYF. The chain combines TRBV6-5 with TRBJ2-7; 9 bases are shared with TRBD2. Trimming removed 5 bases from V and 7 bases from J; junction bases left unmatched: 6. CDR3 length: 13 amino acids. Germline V gene data show CDR1 as MNHEY and CDR2 as SVGAGI.

The chain links TRBV6-5 to TRBJ1-4, with D hard to call. Trimming stripped 10 bases from V and 0 bases from J, with 12 bases between. Germline V CDR1 and CDR2: MNHEY, SVGAGI. This CDR3 region has 14 residues. The chain's CDR3 is CATRATTTNEKLFF. The CDR3 DNA reads as TGTGCCACCCGCGCGACAACAACTAATGAAAAACTGTTTTTT.

The chain is built from TRBV9 and TRBJ2-3, with 7 bases that match TRBD2. The CDR3 runs to 14 residues. V was clipped by 3 bases and J by 9 bases; unmatched bases: 10. Looked up from germline, CDR1 is SGDLS and CDR2 is YYNGEE. The CDR3, as DNA: TGTGCCAGCAGCGCTTCTAGGACTAGTGGGACGCAGTATTTT. Its translation is CASSASRTSGTQYF. Together with reference TRBV9 and TRBJ2-3, the CDR3 gives the full variable domain: DSGVTQTPKHLITATGQRVTLRCSPRSGDLSVYWYQQSLDQGLQFLIQYYNGEERAKGNILERFSAQQFPDLHSELNLSSLELGDSALYFCASSASRTSGTQYFGPGTRLTVL.

Regarding this clone: The germline gene is not matched at one end of the junction; a read error may be the cause. This chain uses TRBV6-5 with TRBJ1-1, with D possibly matching TRBD1 (6 bases). Germline V gene data show CDR1 as MNHEY and CDR2 as SVGAGI. This CDR3 has 15 residues. The CDR3, as DNA: TGTGCCAGCTCCAGTCTCTGGACAGATCTTTCTGAAACTTTCTTT. Translated: CASSSLWTDLSETFF.

J is TRBJ1-2 and V is TRBV5-5; D is perhaps TRBD1 (6 bases). Germline V lookup: CDR1 SGHKS, CDR2 YYEKEE (reference sequence). CDR3 size: 14 residues. Trimming cost V 4 bases and J 6 bases, with 16 bases left between them. The CDR3 DNA reads TGTGCCAGCAGCCAGCAACAGGGCTGGGATGGCTACACCTTC. It codes for CASSQQQGWDGYTF. Complete variable domain (other parts from reference TRBV5-5 and TRBJ1-2): DAGVTQSPTHLIKTRGQQVTLRCSPISGHKSVSWYQQVLGQGPQFIFQYYEKEERGRGNFPDRFSARQFPNYSSELNVNALLLGDSALYLCASSQQQGWDGYTFGSGTRLTVV.

The chain employs TRBV7-2 and TRBJ2-5; D perhaps matches TRBD1 (5 bases). The CDR3 is 13 amino acids. The germline V gene has CDR1 SGHTA and CDR2 FQGNSA. The germline V and J ends were trimmed by 3 bases and 2 bases, with 7 bases remaining between them. The CDR3: CASSLQGQETQYF. In nucleotides, the CDR3 is TGTGCCAGCAGCTTGCAGGGACAAGAGACCCAGTACTTC.

The chain couples TRBV19 to TRBJ2-5, with D hard to call. The germline V gene encodes CDR1 LNHDA and CDR2 SQIVND (reference sequence). The CDR3 sequence is 14 residues long. V was shortened by 3 bases and J by 4 bases, with 12 bases between the two germline ends. CDR3 protein: CASSIAAAGETQYF. CDR3 sequence (DNA): TGTGCCAGTAGTATTGCGGCTGCCGGAGAGACCCAGTACTTC. The full variable domain, in which reference TRBV19 and TRBJ2-5 provide the parts outside the CDR3, is DGGITQSPKYLFRKEGQNVTLSCEQNLNHDAMYWYRQDPGQGLRLIYYSQIVNDFQKGDIAEGYSVSREKKESFPLTVTSAQKNPTAFYLCASSIAAAGETQYFGPGTRLLVL.

This clone was seen a single time. The chain joins TRBV6-5 to TRBJ1-4; perhaps TRBD1 as D (5 bases). Germline V gives CDR1 MNHEY, CDR2 SVGAGI. The V end lost 6 bases, the J end lost 4 bases, and 15 bases lay between the germline ends. This CDR3 has 15 amino acids. The CDR3 bases are TGTGCCAGCAGGCTCAGGGTTTCGAGTAATGAAAAACTGTTTTTT. It translates to CASRLRVSSNEKLFF.

The chain couples TRBV12-5 to TRBJ1-2, with 8 bases matching TRBD1. This CDR3 is 15 amino acids long. Germline trimming cut 3 bases from V and 7 bases from J; bases unmatched to any gene: 10. The germline V gene encodes CDR1 LGHNT and CDR2 FRNRAP. In nucleotides, the CDR3 is TGTGCTAGTGGTTTTGGACAGGGTACTATGTTTGGCTACACCTTC. Protein product: CASGFGQGTMFGYTF.

The CDR3 is CASSLGEGSSPLHF. Written as DNA, the CDR3 is TGCGCCAGCAGCTTGGGTGAGGGTAGCTCACCCCTCCACTTT. This chain joins TRBV5-1 and TRBJ1-6; D is undetermined. Germline lookup yields CDR1 SGHRS and CDR2 YFSETQ. The CDR3 has 14 residues. The V end was cut by 0 bases, the J end by 10 bases, with 11 bases between.

This chain uses TRBV12-5 with TRBJ2-5, with D perhaps matching TRBD2 (6 bases). V was trimmed by 3 bases and J by 4 bases, leaving 9 bases between them. From germline, CDR1 is LGHNT and CDR2 FRNRAP. This CDR3 contains 13 residues. CDR3 amino acids: CASGFGGGETQYF. As DNA, the CDR3 is TGTGCTAGTGGTTTCGGGGGAGGAGAGACCCAGTACTTC.

This chain uses TRBV19 with TRBJ1-1, with unresolved D. V was cut by 5 bases and J by 5 bases, with 12 bases left in between. The germline gives CDR1 LNHDA, CDR2 SQIVND (reference sequence). The CDR3 sequence is 13 residues long. The CDR3 spells CASSVKGGTEAFF. The DNA of the CDR3 is TGTGCCAGTAGTGTCAAGGGAGGAACTGAAGCTTTCTTT.

The chain links TRBV7-9 to TRBJ1-4; D not certain. V dropped 3 bases and J dropped 8 bases, with 7 bases sitting between them. Germline CDR1 reads SEHNR; CDR2 reads FQNEAQ (reference sequence). The length of the CDR3 is 12 residues. The DNA of the CDR3 is TGTGCCAGCAGCTTTGATGGCGAAAAACTGTTTTTT. It specifies CASSFDGEKLFF. Full variable domain (rest looked up from reference TRBV7-9 and TRBJ1-4): DTGVSQNPRHKITKRGQNVTFRCDPISEHNRLYWYRQTLGQGPEFLTYFQNEAQLEKSRLLSDRFSAERPKGSFSTLEIQRTEQGDSAMYLCASSFDGEKLFFGSGTQLSVL.